The 25 T cell receptor beta chains below come from one sample, sequenced in a study of shared clonotypes between healthy human individuals. The assay was immunoSEQ multiplex PCR, and TCRdb's table has in-frame clones only and misses some. The table records a few hundred thousand clones, almost 97% of them present only once. Sample: naive CD4+ T cells sorted from blood. The subset is: CD45RA+ positively selected. The receptors here all came from a woman aged 25 to 39 in good health.

The V call is TRBV11-2, the J call TRBJ2-7; 7 bases agree with TRBD1. This CDR3 spans 15 amino acids. In germline, CDR1 is SGHAT, CDR2 FQNNGV. Losses at the gene ends were 7 bases for V and 3 bases for J; bases not matched to a gene: 12. In DNA, the CDR3 is TGTGCCAGCACCCAGGACAGGTCTAGACTCTACGAGCAGTACTTC. Protein sequence: CASTQDRSRLYEQYF.

The chain recombines TRBV21-1 with TRBJ1-5. TRBV21-1 is shown as a pseudogene. This CDR3 region has 10 residues. The DNA for the CDR3 is TGTGCCAGCATCAATCAGCCCCAGCATTTT. Protein product: CASINQPQHF.

This chain uses TRBV7-2 with TRBJ2-5; D call uncertain. Germline V lookup: CDR1 SGHTA, CDR2 FQGNSA. The CDR3 sequence is 14 residues long. Deletions cut 5 bases from V and 5 bases from J, with 15 bases between. The CDR3 DNA is TGTGCCAGCAGCCAAGGAAGCTCGATGGAGACCCAGTACTTC. It codes for CASSQGSSMETQYF.

CDR3 bases: TGTGCCAGCAGCTTAACGGCTAGCGCCCCCCAAGAGACCCAGTACTTC. The encoded protein is CASSLTASAPQETQYF. The chain links TRBV7-3 to TRBJ2-5; TRBD2 is a possible D gene (6 bases). The CDR3 has 16 amino acids. The ends were cut back, 0 bases at V and 1 base at J, with 12 bases in the middle. CDR1 SGHTA and CDR2 FQGTGA come from the germline V gene.

The chain is built from TRBV5-4 and TRBJ2-5; D may match TRBD1 or TRBD2 (5 bases each). V dropped 3 bases and J dropped 4 bases, with 13 bases sitting between them. The length of the CDR3 is 14 residues. Per the germline V gene, CDR1 is SGHNT and CDR2 is YYREEE (reference sequence). The CDR3: CASSSLGTGETQYF. The CDR3 DNA reads as TGTGCCAGCAGCTCCCTGGGGACGGGAGAGACCCAGTACTTC.

This clone was found once. The chain uses TRBV5-1 and TRBJ2-7; D is uncertain. The CDR3 has 15 amino acids. From germline, CDR1 is SGHRS and CDR2 YFSETQ. V was cut by 0 bases and J by 0 bases, with 10 bases left in between. Written as DNA, the CDR3 is TGCGCCAGCAGCTTGGCCGCGGCCAGCTCCTACGAGCAGTACTTC. Its protein product is CASSLAAASSYEQYF.

In this sample, this clone turned up once. The V and J genes are TRBV20-1 and TRBJ2-5, with D unclear. Germline V gene data show CDR1 as DFQATT and CDR2 as SNEGSKA (reference sequence). This CDR3 region has 10 residues. Trimming took off 6 bases at V and 5 bases at J, with 7 bases between the two ends. In DNA, the CDR3 is TGCAGTGCCTTTAGGGAGACCCAGTACTTC. It translates to CSAFRETQYF.

V usage is TRBV27 and J usage is TRBJ2-2, with D uncertain. Germline V lookup: CDR1 MNHEY, CDR2 SMNVEV (reference sequence). The CDR3 runs 14 residues. Trimming cost V 4 bases and J 4 bases, with 10 bases left between them. The CDR3 sequence: CASSSDRITGELFF. CDR3 coding DNA: TGTGCCAGCAGTTCGGACCGGATCACCGGGGAGCTGTTTTTT.

V is TRBV28 and J is TRBJ2-4; TRBD1 agrees at 9 bases. Germline lookup yields CDR1 MDHEN and CDR2 SYDVKM. CDR3 length equals 15 residues. With 6 bases clipped from V and 7 bases from J, the junction kept 10 bases outside the gene matches. In nucleotides, the CDR3 is TGTGCCAGCAGGAGCTTCGGGACAGGGAGTAACATTCAGTACTTC. It is translated as CASRSFGTGSNIQYF.

The chain links TRBV11-3 to TRBJ2-3; TRBD2 is a possible D gene (6 bases). Germline V CDR1 and CDR2: SGHNT, YENEEA. V dropped 8 bases and J dropped 2 bases, with 14 bases sitting between them. The CDR3 consists of 14 residues. CDR3 DNA: TGTGCCAGCGGATCAACGGGACTCACAGATACGCAGTATTTT. It is translated as CASGSTGLTDTQYF.

The rearrangement uses TRBV27 and TRBJ1-2; weak D call: TRBD1 (6 bases). The CDR3 has 15 amino acids. Trimming removed 6 bases from V and 7 bases from J, with 21 bases in between. Germline assignment: CDR1 MNHEY and CDR2 SMNVEV (reference sequence). As DNA, the CDR3 is TGTGCCAGCAGGACGTTTTTGGGGGGCGCTATTGGCTACACCTTC. Translated: CASRTFLGGAIGYTF.

The chain links TRBV29-1 to TRBJ2-1, with D perhaps matching TRBD1 or TRBD2 (5 bases each). Deletions cut 4 bases from V and 6 bases from J, with 22 bases between. Looked up from germline, CDR1 is SQVTM and CDR2 is ANQGSEA. The length of the CDR3 is 16 residues. The CDR3 is CSVAWFGVMRGNEQFF. The DNA of the CDR3 is TGCAGCGTTGCCTGGTTTGGGGTCATGAGGGGCAATGAGCAGTTCTTC.

The genes are TRBV28 and TRBJ2-1; 9 positions agree with TRBD1. The CDR3 consists of 17 residues. Looked up from germline, CDR1 is MDHEN and CDR2 is SYDVKM. V dropped 5 bases and J dropped 4; count of bases not matched to a gene: 12. The CDR3 region has the DNA TGTGCCAGCAGTCCGGGACAGGGCACCTTACATTACAATGAGCAGTTCTTC. Protein product: CASSPGQGTLHYNEQFF.

This sequence joins TRBV5-1 and TRBJ2-3; either TRBD1 or TRBD2 may supply D (6 bases each). Germline assignment: CDR1 SGHRS and CDR2 YFSETQ. Deletions cut 5 bases from V and 0 bases from J, with 19 bases between. The CDR3 is made up of 17 amino acids. CDR3: CASSFGIGGLSTDTQYF. The CDR3 bases are TGCGCCAGCAGTTTCGGTATTGGGGGGCTTAGCACAGATACGCAGTATTTT.

J is TRBJ1-3 and V is TRBV11-2; possible D gene TRBD1, 5 bases. The CDR3 is made up of 15 amino acids. Deletions cut 3 bases from V and 1 base from J, with 10 bases between. CDR1 and CDR2 from the germline V gene are SGHAT and FQNNGV. The chain's CDR3 is CASSLSGQSGNTIYF. The CDR3 DNA is TGTGCCAGCAGCTTGTCAGGGCAATCTGGAAACACCATATATTTT.

This clone was observed a handful of times. The chain has TRBV10-1 and TRBJ2-2, with 8 bases identical to TRBD1. The J segment lost 1 base and the V segment lost 10 bases, leaving 5 bases of the junction unmatched. Germline assignment: CDR1 WNHNN and CDR2 SYGVQD (reference sequence). This CDR3 contains 14 residues. DNA of the CDR3: TGCGCCACCTCCGGGACAGGGAACACCGGGGAGCTGTTTTTT. The encoded protein is CATSGTGNTGELFF.

The chain uses TRBV27 and TRBJ2-7, with D maybe TRBD1 (6 bases). Germline loops: CDR1 MNHEY, CDR2 SMNVEV (reference sequence). Trimming stripped 2 bases from V and 3 bases from J, with 11 bases between. The CDR3 loop spans 14 amino acids. CDR3 region: CASSLDRYGYEQYF. CDR3 DNA: TGTGCCAGCAGTTTAGACAGGTACGGCTACGAGCAGTACTTC.

V usage is TRBV6-1 and J usage is TRBJ2-5; 11 nucleotides line up with TRBD2. The V segment lost 4 bases and the J segment 5 bases; nucleotides outside the gene matches: 15. Germline V lookup: CDR1 MNHNS, CDR2 SASEGT. This CDR3 spans 18 amino acids. CDR3 in DNA: TGTGCCAGCAGTGTGACTAGCGGGACGAGCGTTACGAAGGAGACCCAGTACTTC. Protein product: CASSVTSGTSVTKETQYF.

The V and J genes are TRBV7-7 and TRBJ2-7; maybe TRBD1 (7 bases). CDR1 is SSHAT, CDR2 FNYEAQ, per germline (reference sequence). Trimming took 1 base from V and 6 from J, leaving 19 bases between them. The CDR3 length is 16 residues. This CDR3 reads CASSLGVAGQTSEQYF. CDR3 DNA: TGTGCCAGCAGCTTAGGGGTGGCGGGACAGACTAGCGAGCAGTACTTC.

The rearrangement uses TRBV6-5 and TRBJ1-2, with a tentative D call TRBD1 (6 bases). Germline lookup yields CDR1 MNHEY and CDR2 SVGAGI. Between the trimmed V and J ends, which lost 5 bases and 7 bases, there was a span of 8 bases. This CDR3 has 11 amino acids. CDR3 amino acids: CASSAGVGYTF. The CDR3 DNA follows: TGTGCCAGCAGTGCAGGGGTTGGCTACACCTTC.

The chain combines TRBV10-3 with TRBJ2-3; tentative D call: TRBD2 (6 bases). Trimming pared 10 bases from V and 2 bases from J, leaving 16 bases between. CDR1 and CDR2 from the germline V gene are ENHRY and SYGVKD. The CDR3 totals 14 residues. The CDR3 DNA sequence: TGTGCCACCTCCGGCGGGGCGAACACAGATACGCAGTATTTT. It yields the protein CATSGGANTDTQYF.

Worth noting for this clone: The CDR3 ends on some other residue instead of the conserved phenylalanine or tryptophan, so this is likely a read error. This chain joins TRBV7-3 and TRBJ2-7, with D perhaps TRBD2 (6 bases). Germline CDR1 SGHTA, CDR2 FQGTGA. The ends were cut back, 2 bases at V and 3 bases at J, with 14 bases in the middle. This CDR3 is built from 15 residues. The CDR3 protein is CASSLVEGGDYEQYL. The CDR3 nucleotides read TGTGCCAGCAGCTTAGTGGAGGGTGGGGACTACGAGCAGTACCTC.

This clone was seen only once. The CDR3 nucleotides read TGTGCCAGCAGCCTCCACCATGATGAAAAACTGTTTTTT. Its translation is CASSLHHDEKLFF. The chain links TRBV14 to TRBJ1-4; no clear D. Trimming removed 4 bases from V and 6 bases from J, with 9 bases in between. This CDR3 is 13 amino acids long. Per the germline V gene, CDR1 is SGHDN and CDR2 is FVKESK.

The J gene is TRBJ2-7, the V gene TRBV15, with 8 nucleotides matching TRBD1. This CDR3 has 15 residues. Germline V gene data show CDR1 as LNHNV and CDR2 as YYDKDF (reference sequence). The V segment lost 3 bases and the J segment 4 bases; nucleotides outside the gene matches: 8. CDR3 nucleotides: TGTGCCACCAGCAGCGGGACAGGACTTGGATACGAGCAGTACTTC. Amino acid sequence: CATSSGTGLGYEQYF.

This clone has only one observation. The V gene is TRBV6-1, the J gene TRBJ2-1; D perhaps matches TRBD2 (5 bases). The V end was cut by 7 bases, the J end by 3 bases, with 13 bases between. The CDR3 covers 14 residues. Germline V gene data show CDR1 as MNHNS and CDR2 as SASEGT. The CDR3, as DNA: TGTGCCAGCACAACGGACTCCAACTACAATGAGCAGTTCTTC. This codes for CASTTDSNYNEQFF.